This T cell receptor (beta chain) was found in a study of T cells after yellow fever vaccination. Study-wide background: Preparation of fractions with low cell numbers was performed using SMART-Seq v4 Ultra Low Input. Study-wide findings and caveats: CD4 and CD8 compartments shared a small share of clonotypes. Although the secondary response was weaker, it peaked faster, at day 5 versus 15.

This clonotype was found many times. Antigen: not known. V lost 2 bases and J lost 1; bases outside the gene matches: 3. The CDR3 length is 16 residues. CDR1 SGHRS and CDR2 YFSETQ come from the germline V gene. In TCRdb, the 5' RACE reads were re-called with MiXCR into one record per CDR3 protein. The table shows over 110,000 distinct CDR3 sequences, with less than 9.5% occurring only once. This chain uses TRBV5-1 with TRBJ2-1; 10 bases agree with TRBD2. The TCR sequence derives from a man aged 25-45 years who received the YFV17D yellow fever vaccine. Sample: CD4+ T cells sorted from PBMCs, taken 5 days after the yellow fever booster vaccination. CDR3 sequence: CASSLAGGGSYNEQFF. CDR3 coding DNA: TGCGCCAGCAGCTTAGCGGGGGGGGGATCCTACAATGAGCAGTTCTTC.